The 32 T cell receptor beta chains below come from one sample, sequenced in a study of blood T cell repertoires in COVID-19. Some clones are missing from TCRdb's copy, which holds only in-frame ones; the method was immunoSEQ multiplex PCR. The sample has 200,000 to 250,000 clones, 75% to 85% seen once; the top ten hold 4.7%. Sequenced input: peripheral blood. The receptors here all came from a woman aged 70-85 years with acute or convalescent COVID-19.

The V and J genes are TRBV5-1 and TRBJ1-4, with D maybe TRBD1 (5 bases). This CDR3 is built from 14 residues. Trimming removed 4 bases at V and 4 bases at J, with 11 bases between. In germline, CDR1 is SGHRS, CDR2 YFSETQ. CDR3 coding DNA: TGCGCCAGCAGCCTCGACAGCGTTAATGAAAAACTGTTTTTT. Encoded protein: CASSLDSVNEKLFF.

The chain couples TRBV6-5 to TRBJ1-1; 7 nucleotides agree with TRBD1. V shed 8 bases, J shed 1 base, and the junction held 7 bases outside the gene matches. Germline V gives CDR1 MNHEY, CDR2 SVGAGI. This CDR3 is 14 amino acids long. The DNA for the CDR3 is TGTGCCAGCCACTTGGGACAGCCGAACACTGAAGCTTTCTTT. Its protein is CASHLGQPNTEAFF.

The chain uses TRBV10-3 and TRBJ1-1; possibly TRBD1 for D (6 bases). Trimming pared 7 bases from V and 1 base from J, leaving 13 bases between. The CDR3 loop spans 14 amino acids. Germline V gives CDR1 ENHRY, CDR2 SYGVKD. In DNA form, the CDR3 reads TGTGCCATCACCGAAACAGGGACGAACACTGAAGCTTTCTTT. Its translation: CAITETGTNTEAFF.

This CDR3 reads CASSADRFTEAFF. The DNA for the CDR3 is TGTGCCAGCTCGGCGGACAGATTTACTGAAGCTTTCTTT. The chain couples TRBV18 to TRBJ1-1; tentatively, D is TRBD1 (6 bases). With 6 bases removed from V and 5 bases from J, the gap between germline ends came to 13 bases. This CDR3 has 13 amino acids. CDR1 KGHSH and CDR2 LQKENI come from the germline V gene.

The rearrangement joins TRBV6-5 to TRBJ1-4, with TRBD1 as a possible D gene (5 bases). Trimming stripped 2 bases from V and 7 bases from J, with 11 bases between. The length of the CDR3 is 14 residues. Germline loops: CDR1 MNHEY, CDR2 SVGAGI. As DNA, the CDR3 is TGTGCCAGCAGTTACAGGGGCCTACGTGAAAAACTGTTTTTT. This codes for CASSYRGLREKLFF.

This clone was recorded a few times. This chain connects TRBV4-1 to TRBJ2-3; D may be TRBD1 (6 bases). Looked up from germline, CDR1 is MGHRA and CDR2 is YSYEKL. The CDR3 is 15 amino acids. V was trimmed by 4 bases and J by 3 bases, leaving 14 bases between them. CDR3 sequence: CASSLGQIGTDTQYF. CDR3 in DNA: TGCGCCAGCAGCCTTGGACAGATAGGTACAGATACGCAGTATTTT.

The rearrangement joins TRBV25-1 to TRBJ1-2; 7 bases align to TRBD1. Per the germline V gene, CDR1 is MGHDK and CDR2 is SYGVNS. V dropped 7 bases and J dropped 10; count of bases not matched to a gene: 18. This CDR3 region has 15 residues. CDR3 in amino acids: CASITLGTDEVLYTF. CDR3 coding DNA: TGTGCCAGCATCACCCTAGGGACAGACGAAGTCCTCTACACCTTC.

This clone came up a few times. The sample holds other DNA sequences that translate to the same CDR3. This chain links TRBV3-1 (or the pseudogene TRBV3-2) with TRBJ1-5; D remains unclear. Trimming shortened V by 1 base and J by 4 bases, and 5 bases separated the two germline ends. The germline V gene has CDR1 LGHDT and CDR2 YNNKEL (reference sequence). The CDR3 is 13 amino acids. The CDR3 nucleotides are TGTGCCAGCAGCCAAGGTCTGAATCAGCCCCAGCATTTT. The encoded protein is CASSQGLNQPQHF.

The V call is TRBV10-3, the J call TRBJ2-1; 7 bases are a match to TRBD1. CDR3 length: 14 residues. Germline V gene sequence: CDR1 ENHRY, CDR2 SYGVKD. The J segment lost 0 bases and the V segment lost 7 bases, leaving 3 bases of the junction unmatched. CDR3 loop: CAITGDSSYNEQFF. CDR3 bases: TGTGCCATCACTGGGGACAGCTCCTACAATGAGCAGTTCTTC.

The gene calls are TRBV7-9 and TRBJ2-7; no definite D call. The V end was cut by 3 bases, the J end by 5 bases, with 5 bases between. The length of the CDR3 is 11 residues. CDR1 SEHNR and CDR2 FQNEAQ come from the germline V gene (reference sequence). CDR3 DNA: TGTGCCAGCAGCTTTTCCAACGAGCAGTACTTC. This encodes CASSFSNEQYF.

This chain connects TRBV30 to TRBJ1-4, with D perhaps TRBD1 (6 bases). Germline V gene data show CDR1 as GTSNPN and CDR2 as SVGIG (reference sequence). This CDR3 is 12 amino acids long. V shed 3 bases and J shed 7 bases, with 9 bases lying between them. CDR3 DNA sequence: TGTGCCTGGAGCGGACAGACTGAAAAACTGTTTTTT. This gives the protein CAWSGQTEKLFF.

The chain links TRBV6-5 to TRBJ2-3, with TRBD2 as a possible D gene (6 bases). The CDR3 is 16 residues long. Germline V gene lookup returns CDR1 MNHEY and CDR2 SVGAGI. The V and J ends lost 4 bases and 5 bases respectively, with 19 bases between them. The CDR3 bases are TGTGCCAGCAGTTGGAGTATCGGGGGAATGGAAGATACGCAGTATTTT. Translating gives CASSWSIGGMEDTQYF.

The chain couples TRBV19 to TRBJ1-5; the D gene is possibly TRBD1 (5 bases). The CDR3 consists of 14 residues. Germline V gene sequence: CDR1 LNHDA, CDR2 SQIVND (reference sequence). V gave up 5 bases and J gave up 6 bases, with 14 bases separating them. CDR3 residues: CASSGRAGIQPQHF. For the CDR3, the DNA is TGTGCCAGTAGTGGCAGGGCGGGAATTCAGCCCCAGCATTTT.

The V call is TRBV12-3 or TRBV12-4, the J call TRBJ2-7, with 9 bases identical to TRBD1. V lost 6 bases, J lost 5 bases, and 5 bases stayed unmatched. The CDR3 runs 13 residues. CDR3 region: CASRWTGVDEQYF. The DNA of the CDR3 is TGTGCCAGCAGATGGACAGGGGTGGACGAGCAGTACTTC.

The CDR3 here is CASSNAGSNEKLFF. CDR3 DNA sequence: TGTGCCAGCAGTAATGCGGGAAGTAATGAAAAACTGTTTTTT. The V call is TRBV28, the J call TRBJ1-4; D unclear. CDR3 length equals 14 residues. V was shortened by 5 bases and J by 4 bases, with 11 bases between the two germline ends. The germline V gene has CDR1 MDHEN and CDR2 SYDVKM.

This clone was seen many times. This chain uses TRBV5-4 with TRBJ1-1; D is possibly TRBD1 (5 bases). CDR3 length: 15 residues. V lost 3 bases and J lost 5, with 17 bases in between. Germline-derived CDR1 and CDR2 are SGHNT and YYREEE (reference sequence). DNA for the CDR3: TGTGCCAGCAGCTGGGATGTCAGGGTTGGAACTGAAGCTTTCTTT. It is translated as CASSWDVRVGTEAFF.

This chain uses TRBV2 with TRBJ1-2; D possibly corresponds to TRBD1 (5 bases). Germline CDR1 reads SNHLY; CDR2 reads FYNNEI. V was cut by 1 base and J by 2 bases, with 8 bases left in between. The CDR3 loop spans 14 amino acids. The CDR3 DNA reads as TGTGCCAGCAGTGAAGACAGGTTAAACTATGGCTACACCTTC. Translation gives CASSEDRLNYGYTF.

V and J are TRBV6-5 and TRBJ1-4; a possible D gene is TRBD1 (6 bases). CDR1 and CDR2 from the germline V gene are MNHEY and SVGAGI. CDR3 length equals 14 residues. The V and J ends lost 6 bases and 11 bases respectively, with 19 bases between them. The CDR3 DNA reads TGTGCCAGCAGCGGTACACTAGGGGGGGAGAAACTGTTTTTT. Its translation: CASSGTLGGEKLFF.

The V call is TRBV5-4, the J call TRBJ1-6; 8 bases match TRBD1. Germline V gene sequence: CDR1 SGHNT, CDR2 YYREEE (reference sequence). The CDR3 is made up of 15 amino acids. V shed 4 bases and J 10 bases; nucleotides not matched to a gene: 10. CDR3 nucleotide sequence: TGTGCCAGCAGCACCGACAGGGGAGCAGGGTCACCCCTCCACTTT. As protein: CASSTDRGAGSPLHF.

This chain uses TRBV7-8 with TRBJ2-1; D remains ambiguous. Trimming removed 0 bases at V and 3 bases at J, with 9 bases between. Germline CDR1 SGHVS, CDR2 FQNEAQ. The CDR3 extends over 15 amino acids. In DNA form, the CDR3 reads TGTGCCAGCAGCTTAGCCCAAGCATTCTACAATGAGCAGTTCTTC. Its protein is CASSLAQAFYNEQFF.

This chain connects TRBV13 to TRBJ2-4, with D possibly TRBD2 on 5 matching bases. The CDR3 spans 17 residues. Germline values: CDR1 PRHDT, CDR2 FYEKMQ (reference sequence). V lost 1 base, J lost 3 bases, and 16 bases lay in between. The CDR3 DNA sequence: TGTGCCAGCAGCTTAGTATCGGGATCAGTCGGCAAAAACATTCAGTACTTC. Translating it yields CASSLVSGSVGKNIQYF.

This chain connects TRBV28 to TRBJ1-2; D unresolved. The CDR3 is made up of 15 amino acids. Germline CDR1 and CDR2: MDHEN and SYDVKM. V shed 6 bases and J shed 2 bases, with 16 bases lying between them. CDR3 region: CASRSPRETNYGYTF. As DNA, the CDR3 is TGTGCCAGCAGAAGCCCCCGGGAGACAAACTATGGCTACACCTTC.

This sequence joins TRBV5-1 and TRBJ2-7; D is possibly TRBD1 (6 bases). The CDR3 sequence is 14 residues long. CDR1 and CDR2 (germline): SGHRS, YFSETQ. V gave up 4 bases and J gave up 3 bases, with 14 bases separating them. CDR3 sequence reads: CASSVRTDGYEQYF. The CDR3 bases are TGCGCCAGCAGCGTAAGGACAGATGGCTACGAGCAGTACTTC.

The rearrangement uses TRBV3-1 (or the pseudogene TRBV3-2) and TRBJ1-1; D gene unclear. The germline V gene encodes CDR1 LGHDT and CDR2 YNNKEL (reference sequence). V lost 4 bases, J lost 2 bases, and 8 bases lay in between. This CDR3 comprises 13 residues. CDR3: CASSPVRNTEAFF. CDR3 DNA: TGTGCCAGCAGCCCTGTTAGAAACACTGAAGCTTTCTTT.

The rearrangement uses TRBV12-3 or TRBV12-4 and TRBJ1-1; D remains unclear. Trimming took 2 bases from V and 5 from J, leaving 9 bases between them. CDR3 length: 13 residues. The CDR3 spells CASSLQVVTEAFF. Here the CDR3 DNA reads TGTGCCAGCAGTTTACAGGTTGTGACTGAAGCTTTCTTT.

The chain recombines TRBV30 with TRBJ1-2; D is possibly TRBD1 (5 bases). The germline CDR1 and CDR2 sequences are GTSNPN and SVGIG (reference sequence). This CDR3 comprises 13 residues. Deletions cut 2 bases from V and 4 bases from J, with 11 bases between. As DNA, the CDR3 is TGTGCCTGGAGTACGGGGGATGGCTATGGCTACACCTTC. Amino acids: CAWSTGDGYGYTF.

The chain carries TRBV19 and TRBJ2-4, with TRBD2 identical over 11 bases. The germline V gene encodes CDR1 LNHDA and CDR2 SQIVND (reference sequence). The CDR3 is 16 residues long. J was trimmed by 3 bases and V by 8 bases; bases with no gene match: 9. The DNA for the CDR3 is TGTGCCAGTGGTAGCGGGGGGGCCTCGGGCAAAAACATTCAGTACTTC. Translating gives CASGSGGASGKNIQYF.

J is TRBJ2-5 and V is TRBV29-1; 8 bases align to TRBD2. Looked up from germline, CDR1 is SQVTM and CDR2 is ANQGSEA. This CDR3 has 13 residues. J was trimmed by 5 bases and V by 7 bases; bases with no gene match: 9. Here the CDR3 DNA reads TGCAGCGCTCTCGGGGGGGCCTTCGAGACCCAGTACTTC. Residues: CSALGGAFETQYF.

Details on this clone: The germline gene is not matched at one end of the junction; a read error may be the cause. The V and J genes are TRBV4-3 and TRBJ1-2, with 7 bases aligning to TRBD1. This CDR3 region has 15 residues. Germline loops: CDR1 LGHNA, CDR2 YSLEER. This CDR3 reads CASSQDHTILGQAYF. The CDR3, as DNA: TGCGCCAGCAGCCAAGATCACACAATTTTAGGACAGGCCTACTTC.

V is TRBV2 and J is TRBJ2-7; TRBD1 matches 9 bases. V lost 2 bases and J lost 6; bases outside the gene matches: 5. CDR3 length: 14 residues. Germline V lookup: CDR1 SNHLY, CDR2 FYNNEI. The CDR3 spells CASSEFGTGFEQYF. CDR3 nucleotide sequence: TGTGCCAGCAGTGAATTTGGGACAGGGTTCGAGCAGTACTTC.

The V call is TRBV3-1 (or the pseudogene TRBV3-2), the J call TRBJ2-7, with TRBD1 matching 7 bases. CDR1 LGHDT and CDR2 YNNKEL come from the germline V gene (reference sequence). The CDR3 sequence is 12 residues long. The V gene end was trimmed by 1 base and the J gene end by 11 bases; junction bases not matched to a gene: 5. The CDR3 DNA is TGTGCCAGCAGCCAAGTAGGGACAGCTAAGTACTTC. Its translation is CASSQVGTAKYF.

The chain couples TRBV28 to TRBJ2-3; 10 positions agree with TRBD2. Germline lookup yields CDR1 MDHEN and CDR2 SYDVKM. The CDR3 runs to 14 residues. Trimming removed 5 bases from V and 4 bases from J; junction bases left unmatched: 3. The CDR3 coding sequence is TGTGCCAGCAGTAGCGGGGGGGCAGCAGATACGCAGTATTTT. Its translation is CASSSGGAADTQYF.